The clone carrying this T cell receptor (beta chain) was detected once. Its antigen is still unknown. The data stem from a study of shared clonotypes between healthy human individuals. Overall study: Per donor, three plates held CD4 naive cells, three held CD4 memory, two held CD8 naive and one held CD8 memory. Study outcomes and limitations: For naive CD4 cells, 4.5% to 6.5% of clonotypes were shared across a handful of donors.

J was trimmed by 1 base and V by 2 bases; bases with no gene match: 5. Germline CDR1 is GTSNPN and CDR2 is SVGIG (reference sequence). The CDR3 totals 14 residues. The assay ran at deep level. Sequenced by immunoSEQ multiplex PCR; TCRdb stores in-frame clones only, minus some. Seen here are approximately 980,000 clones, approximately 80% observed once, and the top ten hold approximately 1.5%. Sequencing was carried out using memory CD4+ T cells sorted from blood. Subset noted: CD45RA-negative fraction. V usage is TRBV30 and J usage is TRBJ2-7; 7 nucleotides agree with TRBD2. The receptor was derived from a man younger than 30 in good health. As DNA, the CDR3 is TGTGCCTGGAGTTTTAGCGGGTGGTCCTACGAGCAGTACTTC. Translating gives CAWSFSGWSYEQYF. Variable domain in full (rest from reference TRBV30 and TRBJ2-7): SQTIHQWPATLVQPVGSPLSLECTVEGTSNPNLYWYRQAAGRGLQLLFYSVGIGQISSEVPQNLSASRPQDRQFILSSKKLLLSDSGFYLCAWSFSGWSYEQYFGPGTRLTVT.